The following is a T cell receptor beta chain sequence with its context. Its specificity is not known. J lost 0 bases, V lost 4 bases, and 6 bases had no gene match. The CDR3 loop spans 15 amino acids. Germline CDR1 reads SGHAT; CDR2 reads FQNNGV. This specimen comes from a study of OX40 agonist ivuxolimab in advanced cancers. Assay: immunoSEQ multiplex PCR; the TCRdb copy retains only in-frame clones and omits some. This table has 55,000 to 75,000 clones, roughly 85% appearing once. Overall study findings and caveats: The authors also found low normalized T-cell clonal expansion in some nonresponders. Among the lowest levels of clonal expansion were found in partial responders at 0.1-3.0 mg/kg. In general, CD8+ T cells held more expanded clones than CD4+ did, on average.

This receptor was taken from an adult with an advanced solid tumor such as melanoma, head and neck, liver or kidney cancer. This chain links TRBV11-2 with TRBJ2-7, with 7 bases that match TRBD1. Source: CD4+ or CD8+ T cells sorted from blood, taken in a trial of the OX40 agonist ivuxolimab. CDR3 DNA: TGTGCCAGCAGCTCCAGCCGGGACAGCTCCTACGAGCAGTACTTC. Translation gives CASSSSRDSSYEQYF.